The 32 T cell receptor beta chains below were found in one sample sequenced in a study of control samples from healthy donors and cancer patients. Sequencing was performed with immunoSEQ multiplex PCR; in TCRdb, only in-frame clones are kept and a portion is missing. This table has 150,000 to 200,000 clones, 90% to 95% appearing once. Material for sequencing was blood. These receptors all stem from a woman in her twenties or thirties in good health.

The CDR3 DNA reads as TGTGCCAGCAGCCCAGGACAGAAGAGTCTGTACTTC. It encodes CASSPGQKSLYF. The chain combines TRBV11-2 with TRBJ2-7; D possibly corresponds to TRBD1 (6 bases). Germline-derived CDR1 and CDR2 are SGHAT and FQNNGV. V was clipped by 5 bases and J by 12 bases, with 17 bases between them. The CDR3 has 12 residues. The whole variable domain, remainder taken from reference TRBV11-2 and TRBJ2-7, is EAGVAQSPRYKIIEKRQSVAFWCNPISGHATLYWYQQILGQGPKLLIQFQNNGVVDDSQLPKDRFSAERLKGVDSTLKIQPAKLEDSAVYLCASSPGQKSLYFGPGTRLTVT.

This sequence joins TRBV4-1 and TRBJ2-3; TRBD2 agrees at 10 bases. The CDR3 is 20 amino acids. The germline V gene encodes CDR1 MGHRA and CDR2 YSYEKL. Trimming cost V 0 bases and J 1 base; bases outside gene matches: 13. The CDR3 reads CASSQEGGLAGALGTDTQYF. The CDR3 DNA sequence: TGCGCCAGCAGCCAAGAGGGGGGGCTAGCGGGAGCTCTGGGCACAGATACGCAGTATTTT.

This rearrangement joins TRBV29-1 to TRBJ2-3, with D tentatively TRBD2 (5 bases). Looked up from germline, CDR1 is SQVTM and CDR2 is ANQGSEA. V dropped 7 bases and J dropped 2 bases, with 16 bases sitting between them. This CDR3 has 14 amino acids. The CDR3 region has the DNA TGCAGCGGCGAGGGAGACTTCATCACAGATACGCAGTATTTT. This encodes CSGEGDFITDTQYF.

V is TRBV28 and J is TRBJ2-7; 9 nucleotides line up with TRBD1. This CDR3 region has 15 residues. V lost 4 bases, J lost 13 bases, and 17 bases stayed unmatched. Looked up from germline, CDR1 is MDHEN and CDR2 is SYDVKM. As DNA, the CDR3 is TGTGCCAGCAGTTCCTTGGGGGACAGGGCTCCCGTTATCTACTTC. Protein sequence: CASSSLGDRAPVIYF.

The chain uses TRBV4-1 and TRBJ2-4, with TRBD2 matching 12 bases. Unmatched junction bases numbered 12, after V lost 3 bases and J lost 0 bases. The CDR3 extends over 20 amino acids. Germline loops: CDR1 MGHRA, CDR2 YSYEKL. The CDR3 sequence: CASSQADGSGLAGAKNIQYF. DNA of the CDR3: TGCGCCAGCAGCCAGGCGGACGGATCGGGACTAGCGGGAGCCAAAAACATTCAGTACTTC.

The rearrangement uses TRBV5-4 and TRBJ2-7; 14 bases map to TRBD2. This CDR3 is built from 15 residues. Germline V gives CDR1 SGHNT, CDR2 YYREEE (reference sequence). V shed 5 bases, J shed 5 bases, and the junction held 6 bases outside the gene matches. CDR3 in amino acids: CASRNGTSGSHEQYF. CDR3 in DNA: TGTGCCAGCAGAAATGGGACTAGCGGGAGCCACGAGCAGTACTTC.

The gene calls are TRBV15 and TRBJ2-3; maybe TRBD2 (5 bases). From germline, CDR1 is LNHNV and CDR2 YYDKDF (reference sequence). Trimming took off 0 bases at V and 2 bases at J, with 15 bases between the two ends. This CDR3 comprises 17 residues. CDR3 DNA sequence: TGTGCCACCAGCAGAGAAGGAGGCACGTTTCACACAGATACGCAGTATTTT. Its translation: CATSREGGTFHTDTQYF. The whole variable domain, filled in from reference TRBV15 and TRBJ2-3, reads DAMVIQNPRYQVTQFGKPVTLSCSQTLNHNVMYWYQQKSSQAPKLLFHYYDKDFNNEADTPDNFQSRRPNTSFCFLDIRSPGLGDTAMYLCATSREGGTFHTDTQYFGPGTRLTVL.

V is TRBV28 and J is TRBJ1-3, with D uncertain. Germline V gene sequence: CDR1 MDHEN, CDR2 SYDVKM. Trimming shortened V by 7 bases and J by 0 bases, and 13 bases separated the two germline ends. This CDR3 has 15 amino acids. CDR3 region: CASTPDGLSGNTIYF. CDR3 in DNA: TGTGCCAGCACCCCGGACGGACTCTCTGGAAACACCATATATTTT. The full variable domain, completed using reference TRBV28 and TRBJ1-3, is DVKVTQSSRYLVKRTGEKVFLECVQDMDHENMFWYRQDPGLGLRLIYFSYDVKMKEKGDIPEGYSVSREKKERFSLILESASTNQTSMYLCASTPDGLSGNTIYFGEGSWLTVV.

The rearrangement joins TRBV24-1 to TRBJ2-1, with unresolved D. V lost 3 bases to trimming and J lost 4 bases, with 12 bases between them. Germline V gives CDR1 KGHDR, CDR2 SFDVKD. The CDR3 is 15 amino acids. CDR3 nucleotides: TGTGCCACCAGTGATAGTGCGAGGAAATACAATGAGCAGTTCTTC. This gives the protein CATSDSARKYNEQFF.

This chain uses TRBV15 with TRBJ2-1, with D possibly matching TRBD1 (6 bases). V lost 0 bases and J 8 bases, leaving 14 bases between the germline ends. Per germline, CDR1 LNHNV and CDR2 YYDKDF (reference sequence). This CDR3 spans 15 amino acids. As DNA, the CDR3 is TGTGCCACCAGCAGAGAAGGGGGAGAAAGTTATGAGCAGTTCTTC. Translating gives CATSREGGESYEQFF.

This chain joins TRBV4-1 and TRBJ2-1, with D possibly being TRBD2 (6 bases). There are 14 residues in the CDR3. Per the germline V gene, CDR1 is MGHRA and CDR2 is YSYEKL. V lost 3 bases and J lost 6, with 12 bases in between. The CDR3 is CASSQELARNEQFF. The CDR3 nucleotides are TGCGCCAGCAGCCAGGAGCTAGCGCGCAATGAGCAGTTCTTC.

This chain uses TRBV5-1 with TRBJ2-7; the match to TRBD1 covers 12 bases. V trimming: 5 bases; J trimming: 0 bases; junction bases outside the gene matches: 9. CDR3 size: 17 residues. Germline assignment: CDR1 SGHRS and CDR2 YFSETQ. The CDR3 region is CASSPGTGGLSSYEQYF. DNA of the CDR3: TGCGCCAGCAGTCCCGGGACAGGGGGCCTCAGCTCCTACGAGCAGTACTTC.

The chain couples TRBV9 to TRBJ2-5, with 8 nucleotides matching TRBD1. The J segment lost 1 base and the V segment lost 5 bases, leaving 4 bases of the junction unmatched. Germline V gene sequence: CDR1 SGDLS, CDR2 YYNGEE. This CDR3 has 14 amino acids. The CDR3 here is CASSLTGGQETQYF. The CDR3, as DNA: TGTGCCAGCAGTCTAACAGGGGGCCAAGAGACCCAGTACTTC.

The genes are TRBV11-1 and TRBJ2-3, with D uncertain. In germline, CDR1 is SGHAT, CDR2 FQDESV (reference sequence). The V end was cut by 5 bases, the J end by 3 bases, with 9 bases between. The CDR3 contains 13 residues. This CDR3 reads CASSPPLTDTQYF. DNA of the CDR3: TGTGCCAGCAGCCCGCCCCTAACAGATACGCAGTATTTT.

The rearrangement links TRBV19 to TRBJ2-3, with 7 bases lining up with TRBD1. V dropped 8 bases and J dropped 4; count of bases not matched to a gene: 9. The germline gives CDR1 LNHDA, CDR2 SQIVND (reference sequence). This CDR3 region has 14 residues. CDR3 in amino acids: CASCGQGVSDTQYF. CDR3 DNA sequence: TGTGCCAGTTGCGGGCAGGGGGTATCAGATACGCAGTATTTT.

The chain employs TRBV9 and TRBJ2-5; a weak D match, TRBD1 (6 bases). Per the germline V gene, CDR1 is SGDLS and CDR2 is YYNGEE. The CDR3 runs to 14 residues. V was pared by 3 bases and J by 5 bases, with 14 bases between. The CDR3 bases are TGTGCCAGCAGCGGAGGCAGGGGATTCGAGACCCAGTACTTC. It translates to CASSGGRGFETQYF. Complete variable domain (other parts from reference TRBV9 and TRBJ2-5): DSGVTQTPKHLITATGQRVTLRCSPRSGDLSVYWYQQSLDQGLQFLIQYYNGEERAKGNILERFSAQQFPDLHSELNLSSLELGDSALYFCASSGGRGFETQYFGPGTRLLVL.

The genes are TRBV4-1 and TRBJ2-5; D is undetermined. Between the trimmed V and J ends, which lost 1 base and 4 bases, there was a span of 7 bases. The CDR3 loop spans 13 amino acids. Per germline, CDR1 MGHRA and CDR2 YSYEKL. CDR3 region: CASSQGLRETQYF. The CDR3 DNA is TGCGCCAGCAGCCAAGGTCTCAGAGAGACCCAGTACTTC.

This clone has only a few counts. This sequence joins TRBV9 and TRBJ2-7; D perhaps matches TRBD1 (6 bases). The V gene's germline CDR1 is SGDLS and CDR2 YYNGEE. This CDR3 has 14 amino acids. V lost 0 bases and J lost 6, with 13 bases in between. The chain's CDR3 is CASSVGQGLSEQYF. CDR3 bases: TGTGCCAGCAGCGTAGGGCAGGGGTTATCCGAGCAGTACTTC.

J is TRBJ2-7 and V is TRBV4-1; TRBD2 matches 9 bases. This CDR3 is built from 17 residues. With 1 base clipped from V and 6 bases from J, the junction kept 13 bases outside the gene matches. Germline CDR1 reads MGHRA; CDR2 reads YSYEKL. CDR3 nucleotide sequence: TGCGCCAGCAGCCAAGTCGGCCTTGCGGGAGGGTTCGGCGAGCAGTACTTC. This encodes CASSQVGLAGGFGEQYF.

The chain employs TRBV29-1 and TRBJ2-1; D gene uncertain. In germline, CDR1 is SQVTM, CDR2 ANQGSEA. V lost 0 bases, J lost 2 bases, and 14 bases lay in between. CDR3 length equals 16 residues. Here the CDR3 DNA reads TGCAGCGTTGAAGATCGTGGAGAGGTGCCCTACAATGAGCAGTTCTTC. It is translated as CSVEDRGEVPYNEQFF.

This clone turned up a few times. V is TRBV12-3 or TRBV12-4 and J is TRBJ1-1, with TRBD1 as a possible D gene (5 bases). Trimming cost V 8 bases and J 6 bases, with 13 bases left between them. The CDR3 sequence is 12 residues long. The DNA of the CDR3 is TGTGCCAGCGGGGAGGGGATTGCTGAAGCTTTCTTT. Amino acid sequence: CASGEGIAEAFF.

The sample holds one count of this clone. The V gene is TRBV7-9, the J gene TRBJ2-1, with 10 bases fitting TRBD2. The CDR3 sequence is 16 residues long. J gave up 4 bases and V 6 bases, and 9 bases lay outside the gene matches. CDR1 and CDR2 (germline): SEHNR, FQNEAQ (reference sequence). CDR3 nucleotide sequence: TGTGCCAGCAGACCACCCCGGACTAGCGGTTACAATGAGCAGTTCTTC. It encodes CASRPPRTSGYNEQFF.

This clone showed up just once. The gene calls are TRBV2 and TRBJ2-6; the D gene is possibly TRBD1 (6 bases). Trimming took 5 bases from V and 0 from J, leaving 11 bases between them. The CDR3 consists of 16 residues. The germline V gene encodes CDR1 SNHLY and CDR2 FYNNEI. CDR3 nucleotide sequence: TGTGCCAGCAGTAGGACAGCCATCTCTGGGGCCAACGTCCTGACTTTC. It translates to CASSRTAISGANVLTF.

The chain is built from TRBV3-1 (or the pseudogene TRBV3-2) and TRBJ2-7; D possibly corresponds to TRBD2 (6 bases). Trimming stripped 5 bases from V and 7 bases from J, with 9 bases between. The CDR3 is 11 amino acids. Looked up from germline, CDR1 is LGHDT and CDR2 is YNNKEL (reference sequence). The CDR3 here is CASSFGGEQYF. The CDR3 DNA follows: TGTGCCAGCAGCTTCGGAGGGGAGCAGTACTTC.

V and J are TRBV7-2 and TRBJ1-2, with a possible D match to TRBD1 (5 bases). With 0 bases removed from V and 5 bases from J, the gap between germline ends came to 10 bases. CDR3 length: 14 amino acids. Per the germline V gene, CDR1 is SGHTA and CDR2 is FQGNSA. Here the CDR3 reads CASSLADSSYGYTF. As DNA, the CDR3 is TGTGCCAGCAGCTTAGCAGACAGCTCATATGGCTACACCTTC.

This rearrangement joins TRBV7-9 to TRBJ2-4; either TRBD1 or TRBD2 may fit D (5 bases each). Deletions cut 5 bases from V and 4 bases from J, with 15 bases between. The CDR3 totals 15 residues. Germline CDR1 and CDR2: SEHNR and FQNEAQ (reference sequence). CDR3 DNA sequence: TGTGCCAGCAGCCAAACCGGGACGGAAAAAAACATTCAGTACTTC. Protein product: CASSQTGTEKNIQYF. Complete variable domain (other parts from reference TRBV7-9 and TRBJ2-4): DTGVSQNPRHKITKRGQNVTFRCDPISEHNRLYWYRQTLGQGPEFLTYFQNEAQLEKSRLLSDRFSAERPKGSFSTLEIQRTEQGDSAMYLCASSQTGTEKNIQYFGAGTRLSVL.

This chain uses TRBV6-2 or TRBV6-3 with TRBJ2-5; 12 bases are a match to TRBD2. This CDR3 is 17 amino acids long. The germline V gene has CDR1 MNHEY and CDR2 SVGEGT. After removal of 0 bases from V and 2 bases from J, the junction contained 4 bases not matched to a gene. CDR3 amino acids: CASSYSASGRAQETQYF. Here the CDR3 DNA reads TGTGCCAGCAGTTACTCAGCTAGCGGGAGGGCTCAAGAGACCCAGTACTTC.

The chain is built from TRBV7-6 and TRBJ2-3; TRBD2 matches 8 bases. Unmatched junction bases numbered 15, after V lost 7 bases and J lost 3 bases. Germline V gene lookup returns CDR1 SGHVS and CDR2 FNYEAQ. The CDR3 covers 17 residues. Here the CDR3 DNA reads TGTGCCAGCACCCCGGGTAGCGGGAAGTTTACGACAGATACGCAGTATTTT. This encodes CASTPGSGKFTTDTQYF.

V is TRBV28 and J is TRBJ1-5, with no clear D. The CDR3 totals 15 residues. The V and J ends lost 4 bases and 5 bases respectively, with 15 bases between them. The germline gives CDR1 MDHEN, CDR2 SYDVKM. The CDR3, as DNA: TGTGCCAGCAGTTCCGGCGTAACTTCCCATCAGCCCCAGCATTTT. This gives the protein CASSSGVTSHQPQHF.

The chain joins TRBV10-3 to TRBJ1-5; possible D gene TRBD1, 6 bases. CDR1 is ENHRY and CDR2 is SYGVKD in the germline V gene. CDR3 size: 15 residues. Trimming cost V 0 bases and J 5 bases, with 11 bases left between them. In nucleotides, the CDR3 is TGTGCCATCAGTGAGTCGAGGGGGGCGGATCAGCCCCAGCATTTT. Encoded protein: CAISESRGADQPQHF.

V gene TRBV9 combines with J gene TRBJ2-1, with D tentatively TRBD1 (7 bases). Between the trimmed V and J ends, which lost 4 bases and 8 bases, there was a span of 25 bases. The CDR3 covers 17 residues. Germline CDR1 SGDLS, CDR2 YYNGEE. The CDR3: CASSLHQGGGLIDEQFF. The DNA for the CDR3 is TGTGCCAGCAGCCTCCACCAGGGGGGCGGACTTATCGATGAGCAGTTCTTC.

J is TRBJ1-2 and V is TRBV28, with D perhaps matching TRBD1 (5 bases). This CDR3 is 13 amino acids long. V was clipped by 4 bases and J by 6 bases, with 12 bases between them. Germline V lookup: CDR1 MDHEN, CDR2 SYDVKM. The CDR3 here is CASSSPTVNGYTF. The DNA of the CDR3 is TGTGCCAGCAGTTCACCGACAGTTAATGGCTACACCTTC.